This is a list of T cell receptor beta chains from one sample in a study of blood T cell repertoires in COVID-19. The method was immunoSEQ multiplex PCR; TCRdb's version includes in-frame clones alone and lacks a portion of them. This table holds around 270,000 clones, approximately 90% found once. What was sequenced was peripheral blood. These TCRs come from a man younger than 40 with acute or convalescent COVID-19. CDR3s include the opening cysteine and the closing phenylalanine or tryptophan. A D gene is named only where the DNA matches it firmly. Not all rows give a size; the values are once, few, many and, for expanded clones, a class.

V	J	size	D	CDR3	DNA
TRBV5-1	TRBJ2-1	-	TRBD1	CASSLPGQGWNEQFF	TGCGCCAGCAGCCTACCGGGACAGGGATGGAATGAGCAGTTCTTC
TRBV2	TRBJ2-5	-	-	CAGNGGPGTQYF	TGTGCCGGTAATGGGGGCCCGGGGACCCAGTACTTC
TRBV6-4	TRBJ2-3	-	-	CASSAQASTDTQYF	TGTGCCAGCAGTGCCCAAGCCAGCACAGATACGCAGTATTTT
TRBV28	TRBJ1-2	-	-	CATHRVGYGYTF	TGTGCCACTCACAGGGTCGGCTATGGCTACACCTTC
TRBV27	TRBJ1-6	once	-	CASSPSTDRWGSPLHF	TGTGCCAGCAGTCCTTCAACAGACAGATGGGGCTCACCCCTCCACTTT
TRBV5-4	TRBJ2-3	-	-	CASSLYLSGTGVTDTQYF	TGTGCCAGCAGCTTGTACCTCTCCGGTACCGGTGTCACAGATACGCAGTATTTT
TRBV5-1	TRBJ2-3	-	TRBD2	CASSFGDSGVRDTQYF	TGCGCCAGCAGCTTCGGGGATAGCGGGGTGCGCGATACGCAGTATTTT
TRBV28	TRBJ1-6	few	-	CASRRRTADNSPLHF	TGTGCCAGCAGAAGAAGGACAGCTGATAATTCACCCCTCCACTTT
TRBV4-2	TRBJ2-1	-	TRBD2	CASSLRTSDNEQFF	TGTGCCAGCAGCCTGAGGACTAGCGACAATGAGCAGTTCTTC
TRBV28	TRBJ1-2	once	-	CASSPLNYGYTF	TGTGCCAGCAGTCCCTTAAACTATGGCTACACCTTC
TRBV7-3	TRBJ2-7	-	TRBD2	CASSSGLAGGDSYEQYF	TGTGCCAGCAGTTCTGGACTAGCGGGAGGAGACTCCTACGAGCAGTACTTC
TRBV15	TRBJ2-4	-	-	CATSRDYPQQGLQNIQYF	TGTGCCACCAGCAGAGATTACCCGCAGCAGGGATTACAAAACATTCAGTACTTC
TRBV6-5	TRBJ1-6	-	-	CASSYKGRGSPLHF	TGTGCCAGCAGTTACAAGGGTAGGGGTTCACCCCTCCACTTT
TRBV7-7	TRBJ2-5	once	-	CASSLGRLVQETQYF	TGTGCTAGCAGCTTAGGGAGACTAGTTCAAGAGACCCAGTACTTC
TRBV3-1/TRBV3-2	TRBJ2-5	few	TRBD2	CASSLRTSGSYLEETQYF	TGTGCCAGCAGCCTTAGGACTAGCGGGAGCTATTTAGAAGAGACCCAGTACTTC
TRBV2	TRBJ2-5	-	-	CASRRDQETQYF	TGTGCCAGCAGGCGGGATCAAGAGACCCAGTACTTC
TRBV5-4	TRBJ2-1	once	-	CASSLYSRGHNEQFF	TGTGCCAGCAGCTTGTATTCTCGTGGGCACAATGAGCAGTTCTTC
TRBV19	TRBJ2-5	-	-	CASSPLRGSTGGWETQYF	TGTGCCAGTAGCCCTCTCCGAGGGAGTACCGGGGGATGGGAGACCCAGTACTTC
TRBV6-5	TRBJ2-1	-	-	CASSSDSIYNEQFF	TGTGCCAGCAGCTCCGACAGTATCTACAATGAGCAGTTCTTC
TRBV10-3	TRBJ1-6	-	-	CAISDSMGRQGSPLHF	TGTGCCATCAGTGATAGCATGGGGAGGCAGGGCTCACCCCTCCACTTT
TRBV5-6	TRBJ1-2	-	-	CASSSNTGIFYGYTF	TGTGCCAGCAGCTCCAATACAGGGATCTTTTATGGCTACACCTTC
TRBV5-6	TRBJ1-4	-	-	CASSPGGGEKLFF	TGTGCCAGCAGCCCCGGGGGGGGTGAAAAACTGTTTTTT
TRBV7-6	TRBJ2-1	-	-	CASSPWASSYNEQFF	TGTGCCAGCAGCCCTTGGGCTTCTTCCTACAATGAGCAGTTCTTC
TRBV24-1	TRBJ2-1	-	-	CATSAGSLEQFF	TGTGCCACCAGTGCTGGCTCCCTTGAGCAGTTCTTC
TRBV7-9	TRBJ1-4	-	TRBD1	CASSLNPTGPDEKLFF	TGTGCCAGCAGCTTAAACCCGACAGGGCCGGATGAAAAACTGTTTTTT
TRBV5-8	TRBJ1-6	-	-	CASSQSGPNSPLHF	TGTGCCAGCAGTCAATCAGGGCCTAATTCACCCCTCCACTTT
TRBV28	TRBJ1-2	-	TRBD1	CASSPGTGTAYGYTF	TGTGCCAGCAGCCCTGGGACAGGGACTGCCTATGGCTACACCTTC
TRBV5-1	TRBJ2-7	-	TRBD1	CASSPGQVYEQYF	TGCGCCAGCAGCCCAGGACAGGTCTACGAGCAGTACTTC
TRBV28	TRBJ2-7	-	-	CASSPPRYEQYF	TGTGCCAGCAGTCCCCCCCGCTACGAGCAGTACTTC